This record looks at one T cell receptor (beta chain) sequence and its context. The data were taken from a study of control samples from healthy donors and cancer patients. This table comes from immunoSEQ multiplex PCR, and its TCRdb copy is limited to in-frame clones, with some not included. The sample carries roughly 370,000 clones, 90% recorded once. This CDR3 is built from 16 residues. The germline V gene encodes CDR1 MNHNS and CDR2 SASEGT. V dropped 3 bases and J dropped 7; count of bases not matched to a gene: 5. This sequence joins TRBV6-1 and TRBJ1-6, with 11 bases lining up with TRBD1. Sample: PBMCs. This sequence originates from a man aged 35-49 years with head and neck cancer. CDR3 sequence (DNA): TGTGCCAGCAGTGATAAGAGGACAGGGGGCAATTCACCCCTCCACTTT. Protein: CASSDKRTGGNSPLHF.